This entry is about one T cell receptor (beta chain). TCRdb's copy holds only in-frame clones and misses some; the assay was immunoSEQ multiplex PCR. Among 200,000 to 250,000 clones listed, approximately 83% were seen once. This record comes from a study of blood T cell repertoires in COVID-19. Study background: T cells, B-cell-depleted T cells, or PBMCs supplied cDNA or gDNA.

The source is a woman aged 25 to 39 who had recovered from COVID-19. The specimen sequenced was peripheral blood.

CDR3 sequence reads: CASSLRGTDTQYF. CDR3 in DNA: TGTGCCAGCAGTTTGAGGGGCACAGATACGCAGTATTTT. The chain joins TRBV11-1 to TRBJ2-3; maybe TRBD2 (5 bases). From germline, CDR1 is SGHAT and CDR2 FQDESV (reference sequence). V lost 6 bases to trimming and J lost 1 base, with 8 bases between them. The CDR3 runs to 13 residues.